The sequence of this TCR beta chain was determined in a study of T cell responses to AZD1222 COVID-19 vaccine. Broader study findings: Only a handful of AZD1222 recipients, several in all, had baseline seropositivity.

About this clone itself: Its antigen is unidentified.

TCRdb's table, derived via immunoSEQ multiplex PCR, lists solely in-frame clones and lacks some. The repertoire holds 100,000 to 150,000 clones, 70% to 90% seen once, with 1.5% to 2% in the top ten. The receptor was isolated from an adult in good health. This specimen consisted of peripheral blood, obtained on day 0 of AZD1222 vaccination.

This CDR3 reads CASSYSDAEETQYF. The DNA of the CDR3 is TGTGCCAGCAGTTACTCAGACGCAGAGGAGACCCAGTACTTC. J is TRBJ2-5 and V is TRBV6-2 or TRBV6-3; D gene ambiguous. The CDR3 totals 14 residues. Germline-derived CDR1 and CDR2 are MNHEY and SVGEGT. V lost 0 bases and J 5 bases, leaving 10 bases between the germline ends.